These 19 T cell receptor beta chains were all obtained from the same sample, sequenced in a study of preoperative IRX-2 immunotherapy in early breast cancer. The treatment is: preoperative locoregional IRX-2 cytokine immunotherapy. Measured with immunoSEQ multiplex PCR; TCRdb has only the in-frame clones, and not every one. The data hold about 98,000 clones, with about nine tenths observed a single time. Specimen: tumor tissue, collected after IRX-2 immunotherapy. These TCRs come from a human donor with breast cancer.

With respect to this clone: In the same sample, other DNA sequences code for this CDR3. This sequence joins TRBV18 and TRBJ1-5; no firm D call. In germline, CDR1 is KGHSH, CDR2 LQKENI. This CDR3 has 14 residues. With 2 bases removed from V and 0 bases from J, the gap between germline ends came to 5 bases. This CDR3 is CASSPSLSNQPQHF. CDR3 nucleotides: TGTGCCAGCTCACCATCCCTTAGCAATCAGCCCCAGCATTTT.

J is TRBJ1-1 and V is TRBV19, with no clear D. This CDR3 region has 12 residues. V lost 5 bases to trimming and J lost 3 bases, with 7 bases between them. CDR1 is LNHDA, CDR2 SQIVND, per germline (reference sequence). The CDR3 DNA follows: TGTGCCAGTAGTGCGATAGACACTGAAGCTTTCTTT. As protein: CASSAIDTEAFF. Full variable domain (outside the CDR3, taken from reference TRBV19 and TRBJ1-1): DGGITQSPKYLFRKEGQNVTLSCEQNLNHDAMYWYRQDPGQGLRLIYYSQIVNDFQKGDIAEGYSVSREKKESFPLTVTSAQKNPTAFYLCASSAIDTEAFFGQGTRLTVV.

The chain employs TRBV7-1 and TRBJ1-1; weak D call: TRBD1 (6 bases). TRBV7-1 is given ORF status, its function remaining uncertain. There are 13 residues in the CDR3. The V gene lost 6 bases and the J gene lost 3 bases, with 11 bases spanning the gap. CDR3 region: CASRNPGDTEAFF. In DNA, the CDR3 is TGTGCCAGCAGGAATCCAGGGGACACTGAAGCTTTCTTT.

The V and J genes are TRBV18 and TRBJ1-1; TRBD1 aligns across 9 bases. This CDR3 region has 17 residues. The V gene's germline CDR1 is KGHSH and CDR2 LQKENI. The junction had 11 bases not matched to a gene; V was cut back by 2 bases and J by 4 bases. The CDR3 DNA reads TGTGCCAGCTCACCAAACCACAGGGGGCAGGCGGGCACTGAAGCTTTCTTT. Its translation is CASSPNHRGQAGTEAFF.

The chain links TRBV19 to TRBJ2-1, with no clear D. The V and J ends lost 1 base and 7 bases respectively, with 5 bases between them. Per germline, CDR1 LNHDA and CDR2 SQIVND (reference sequence). The CDR3 is 12 amino acids. The CDR3 coding sequence is TGTGCCAGTAGTATAGCATGGAATGAGCAGTTCTTC. Protein: CASSIAWNEQFF.

This chain connects TRBV18 to TRBJ2-1; 12 bases fit TRBD2. The CDR3 has 16 amino acids. The germline V gene encodes CDR1 KGHSH and CDR2 LQKENI. The trim removed 6 bases at V and 5 bases at J, leaving 8 bases unmatched. The CDR3 sequence is CASSEGLAGQDNEQFF. CDR3 bases: TGTGCCAGCTCTGAAGGACTAGCGGGGCAAGACAATGAGCAGTTCTTC.

This chain links TRBV19 with TRBJ1-3, with D unresolved. Trimming stripped 0 bases from V and 0 bases from J, with 9 bases between. Germline CDR1 and CDR2: LNHDA and SQIVND (reference sequence). CDR3 size: 16 residues. CDR3 loop: CASSIDPGLSGNTIYF. In DNA, the CDR3 is TGTGCCAGTAGTATAGATCCCGGACTCTCTGGAAACACCATATATTTT.

V gene TRBV11-3 combines with J gene TRBJ2-5, with 8 nucleotides matching TRBD2. This CDR3 contains 16 residues. V was clipped by 7 bases and J by 1 base; unmatched bases: 11. CDR1 is SGHNT and CDR2 is YENEEA in the germline V gene. CDR3 nucleotide sequence: TGTGCCAGCAACGCCCTGTACAGCGGGGGCCAAGAGACCCAGTACTTC. Amino acids: CASNALYSGGQETQYF.

This clone was detected once. The rearrangement joins TRBV10-3 to TRBJ2-1, with 8 bases lining up with TRBD1. Per germline, CDR1 ENHRY and CDR2 SYGVKD. The CDR3 loop spans 13 amino acids. V dropped 2 bases and J dropped 6; count of bases not matched to a gene: 0. The CDR3 reads CAISETGGNEQFF. In DNA, the CDR3 is TGTGCCATCAGTGAGACAGGGGGCAATGAGCAGTTCTTC.

For the CDR3, the DNA is TGTGCCAGCTCACCCGGGACAGGGAACTCTGGGGCCAACGTCCTGACTTTC. Translated, it gives CASSPGTGNSGANVLTF. The rearrangement joins TRBV18 to TRBJ2-6, with 9 bases fitting TRBD1. This CDR3 spans 17 amino acids. The germline gives CDR1 KGHSH, CDR2 LQKENI. Losses at the gene ends were 3 bases for V and 0 bases for J; bases not matched to a gene: 3.

The chain is built from TRBV5-1 and TRBJ1-2; no clear D gene. Per germline, CDR1 SGHRS and CDR2 YFSETQ. V was trimmed by 1 base and J by 8 bases, leaving 15 bases between them. There are 14 residues in the CDR3. The CDR3 is CASSLFAAANGYTF. DNA for the CDR3: TGCGCCAGCAGCTTGTTTGCCGCTGCGAACGGCTACACCTTC.

This chain joins TRBV28 and TRBJ2-7; no reliable D call. CDR3 length: 13 amino acids. In germline, CDR1 is MDHEN, CDR2 SYDVKM. V lost 6 bases to trimming and J lost 9 bases, with 18 bases between them. This CDR3 is CASSIPGPLGQYF. The CDR3, as DNA: TGTGCCAGCAGCATACCCGGTCCGCTAGGGCAGTACTTC.

The J gene is TRBJ1-1, the V gene TRBV15; 7 nucleotides align to TRBD1. CDR1 is LNHNV, CDR2 YYDKDF, per germline (reference sequence). Trimming removed 1 base from V and 4 bases from J; junction bases left unmatched: 18. The CDR3 is 19 residues long. The CDR3 protein is CATSRAIRRQGGWGTEAFF. The CDR3 nucleotides read TGTGCCACCAGCAGAGCTATCCGTCGACAGGGAGGCTGGGGCACTGAAGCTTTCTTT.

V usage is TRBV18 and J usage is TRBJ2-7; D might be TRBD2 (5 bases). Between the trimmed V and J ends, which lost 4 bases and 3 bases, there was a span of 13 bases. CDR1 and CDR2 (germline): KGHSH, LQKENI. The CDR3 has 14 residues. This CDR3 is CASSQGRDHYEQYF. The CDR3 DNA reads TGTGCCAGCTCACAAGGACGGGATCACTACGAGCAGTACTTC. Variable domain in full (rest from reference TRBV18 and TRBJ2-7): NAGVMQNPRHLVRRRGQEARLRCSPMKGHSHVYWYRQLPEEGLKFMVYLQKENIIDESGMPKERFSAEFPKEGPSILRIQQVVRGDSAAYFCASSQGRDHYEQYFGPGTRLTVT.

The chain recombines TRBV10-2 with TRBJ1-2; D unclear. CDR1 and CDR2 from the germline V gene are WSHSY and SAAADI. Trimming removed 3 bases from V and 3 bases from J, with 8 bases in between. This CDR3 contains 13 residues. This CDR3 is CASSDPQDYGYTF. The CDR3 bases are TGCGCCAGCAGTGACCCGCAGGACTATGGCTACACCTTC.

The J gene is TRBJ2-5, the V gene TRBV11-3; 10 nucleotides match TRBD1. With V trimmed by 3 bases and J by 5 bases, 15 bases remained unmatched. The CDR3 contains 18 residues. Germline V CDR1 and CDR2: SGHNT, YENEEA. The CDR3 protein is CASSLIGTGDGKRETQYF. The CDR3 region has the DNA TGTGCCAGCAGCTTGATTGGGACAGGGGACGGTAAGCGGGAGACCCAGTACTTC. Based on the CDR3 plus reference TRBV11-3 and TRBJ2-5, the full variable domain is EAGVVQSPRYKIIEKKQPVAFWCNPISGHNTLYWYLQNLGQGPELLIRYENEEAVDDSQLPKDRFSAERLKGVDSTLKIQPAELGDSAVYLCASSLIGTGDGKRETQYFGPGTRLLVL.

The chain has TRBV5-1 and TRBJ2-6; D tentatively reads TRBD1 or TRBD2 (5 bases each). The CDR3 runs 16 residues. The germline CDR1 and CDR2 sequences are SGHRS and YFSETQ. Trimming left V 3 bases short and J 2 bases short, with 12 bases between. The CDR3 bases are TGCGCCAGCAGCTCCGAGGGGATGCCTGGGGCCAACGTCCTGACTTTC. This codes for CASSSEGMPGANVLTF. Based on the CDR3 plus reference TRBV5-1 and TRBJ2-6, the full variable domain is KAGVTQTPRYLIKTRGQQVTLSCSPISGHRSVSWYQQTPGQGLQFLFEYFSETQRNKGNFPGRFSGRQFSNSRSEMNVSTLELGDSALYLCASSSEGMPGANVLTFGAGSRLTVL.

V usage is TRBV28 and J usage is TRBJ1-2; D ambiguous. The CDR3 spans 12 residues. CDR1 is MDHEN, CDR2 SYDVKM, per germline. V was pared by 5 bases and J by 7 bases, with 11 bases between. CDR3 sequence: CASSPGGLGYTF. The CDR3 DNA sequence: TGTGCCAGCAGTCCCGGAGGCCTTGGCTACACCTTC.

This clone has more than one count but fewer than ten. J is TRBJ2-3 and V is TRBV11-3, with 10 bases aligning to TRBD2. V shed 3 bases and J 6 bases; nucleotides not matched to a gene: 6. CDR1 and CDR2 from the germline V gene are SGHNT and YENEEA. The CDR3 extends over 15 amino acids. The CDR3 sequence: CASSFLAGASDTQYF. DNA of the CDR3: TGTGCCAGCAGCTTCCTAGCGGGAGCCTCTGATACGCAGTATTTT.